Sequencing of this TCR beta chain was carried out in a study of OX40 agonist ivuxolimab in advanced cancers. Study context: Having had anti-PD-1, anti-PD-L1 or anti-CTLA-4 therapy before was allowed, and approximately 40% had some. There were three patients with partial responses, one having hepatocellular carcinoma and two cutaneous melanoma. Findings and caveats of the study: Clonal expansion by week 6 occurred in CD4+ and CD8+ blood T cells (at 0.1 to 3.0 mg/kg).

As to this clone: The antigen remains unidentified.

The CDR3 spans 16 residues. In germline, CDR1 is ENHRY, CDR2 SYGVKD. Trimming removed 3 bases from V and 5 bases from J, with 19 bases in between. People who had autoimmune disease history or systemic immunosuppression were excluded. This table comes from immunoSEQ multiplex PCR, and its TCRdb copy is limited to in-frame clones, with some not included. The sample has fewer than 100,000 clones, around 80% seen once. Sequences were derived from CD4+ or CD8+ T cells sorted from blood, sampled in a trial of the OX40 agonist ivuxolimab. V gene TRBV10-3 combines with J gene TRBJ2-5, with a weak D call TRBD2 (7 bases). The receptor was derived from an adult with an advanced solid tumor such as melanoma, head and neck, liver or kidney cancer. The CDR3 is CAISDQGRGGLETQYF. Written as DNA, the CDR3 is TGTGCCATCAGTGATCAGGGCAGGGGAGGGCTGGAGACCCAGTACTTC.